This T cell receptor beta chain was recorded in a study of shared clonotypes between healthy human individuals. Study observations and caveats: Only blood was sampled, and tissue TCR repertoires likely differ from blood ones.

The assay used deep level. The table came from immunoSEQ multiplex PCR; TCRdb's copy has only in-frame clones and leaves some out. The sample has more than 400,000 clones, 70% to 80% seen once. Note on this clone: Antigen specificity is unknown. Other DNA sequences in the sample encode the same CDR3.

CDR3 length: 15 amino acids. V was shortened by 1 base and J by 0 bases, with 10 bases between the two germline ends. Per germline, CDR1 SGHNT and CDR2 YENEEA. The TCR sequence derives from a woman in her forties in good health. Some clones in this sample may be carry-over from other donors' samples. Sequencing was done on a sample of PBMCs. The J gene is TRBJ2-7, the V gene TRBV11-3; the D is unclear. The CDR3 DNA is TGTGCCAGCAGCTTAGGATCGGGCAGCTCCTACGAGCAGTACTTC. This translates into CASSLGSGSSYEQYF.